The sequence of this T cell receptor (beta chain) was determined in a study of CD8 T cells in Susac syndrome. About 0.5 to 1 ug RNA was reverse transcribed with random hexamers. TCRdb passed the immunoSEQ multiplex PCR reads through MiXCR, listing each CDR3 protein once. Among about 210,000 distinct CDR3 sequences listed, around 95% were seen once. The germline V and J ends were trimmed by 9 bases and 3 bases, with 12 bases remaining between them. Germline V lookup: CDR1 LNHDA, CDR2 SQIVND (reference sequence). CDR3 length equals 12 residues. Sequencing of TCR beta drew on CD8+ and CD4+ T cells from blood.

The sample comprised CD4+ T cells from PBMCs. The chain carries TRBV19 and TRBJ2-7; D is possibly TRBD2 (6 bases). This receptor was obtained from a human donor with multiple sclerosis. The CDR3 DNA sequence: TGTGCCAGCGGGGACTCTTTCTACGAGCAGTACTTC. Translated, it gives CASGDSFYEQYF.